Sequencing of this TCR beta chain was carried out in a study of blood T cell repertoires in COVID-19. Only in-frame clones appear in the TCRdb table, and some are missing; sequencing was by immunoSEQ multiplex PCR. The sample holds 120,000 or so clones, 88% seen once. CDR1 MDHEN and CDR2 SYDVKM come from the germline V gene. V lost 7 bases and J lost 5; bases outside the gene matches: 10. This CDR3 is 15 amino acids long. The sequencing sample was made of peripheral blood. The chain employs TRBV28 and TRBJ1-5; 8 nucleotides agree with TRBD1. This sequence was found in a woman aged 50 to 60 with acute or convalescent COVID-19. The CDR3 is CASTKQGEGDQPQHF. The CDR3 DNA follows: TGTGCCAGCACTAAACAGGGGGAAGGGGATCAGCCCCAGCATTTT. The entire variable domain, with the rest obtained from reference TRBV28 and TRBJ1-5, is as follows: DVKVTQSSRYLVKRTGEKVFLECVQDMDHENMFWYRQDPGLGLRLIYFSYDVKMKEKGDIPEGYSVSREKKERFSLILESASTNQTSMYLCASTKQGEGDQPQHFGDGTRLSIL.